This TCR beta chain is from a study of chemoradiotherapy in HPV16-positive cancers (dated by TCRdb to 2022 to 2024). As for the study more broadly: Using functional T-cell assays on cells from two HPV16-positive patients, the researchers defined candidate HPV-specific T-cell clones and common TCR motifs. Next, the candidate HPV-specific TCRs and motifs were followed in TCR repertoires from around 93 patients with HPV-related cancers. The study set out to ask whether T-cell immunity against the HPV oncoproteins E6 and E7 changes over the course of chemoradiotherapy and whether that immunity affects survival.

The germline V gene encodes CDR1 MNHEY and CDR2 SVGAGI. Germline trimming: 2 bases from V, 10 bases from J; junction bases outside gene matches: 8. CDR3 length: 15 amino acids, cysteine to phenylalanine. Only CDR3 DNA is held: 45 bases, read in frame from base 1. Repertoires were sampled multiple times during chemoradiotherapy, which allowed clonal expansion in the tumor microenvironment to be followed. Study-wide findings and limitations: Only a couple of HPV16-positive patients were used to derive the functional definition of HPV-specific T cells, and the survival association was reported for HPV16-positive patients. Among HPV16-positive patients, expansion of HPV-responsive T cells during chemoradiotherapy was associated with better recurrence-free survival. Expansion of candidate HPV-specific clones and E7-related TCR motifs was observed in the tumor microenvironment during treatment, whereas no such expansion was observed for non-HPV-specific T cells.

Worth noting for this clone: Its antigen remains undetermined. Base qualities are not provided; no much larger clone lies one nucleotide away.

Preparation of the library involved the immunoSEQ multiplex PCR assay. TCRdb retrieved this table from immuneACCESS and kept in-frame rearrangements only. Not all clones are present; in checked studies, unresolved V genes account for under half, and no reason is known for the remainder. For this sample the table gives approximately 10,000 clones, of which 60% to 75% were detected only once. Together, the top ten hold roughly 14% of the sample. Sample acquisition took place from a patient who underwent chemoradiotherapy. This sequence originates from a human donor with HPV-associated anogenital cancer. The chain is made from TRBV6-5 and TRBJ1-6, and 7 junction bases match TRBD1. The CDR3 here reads CASSYTRQGQSPLHF. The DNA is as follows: TGTGCCAGCAGTTACACTAGACAGGGACAATCACCCCTCCACTTT.